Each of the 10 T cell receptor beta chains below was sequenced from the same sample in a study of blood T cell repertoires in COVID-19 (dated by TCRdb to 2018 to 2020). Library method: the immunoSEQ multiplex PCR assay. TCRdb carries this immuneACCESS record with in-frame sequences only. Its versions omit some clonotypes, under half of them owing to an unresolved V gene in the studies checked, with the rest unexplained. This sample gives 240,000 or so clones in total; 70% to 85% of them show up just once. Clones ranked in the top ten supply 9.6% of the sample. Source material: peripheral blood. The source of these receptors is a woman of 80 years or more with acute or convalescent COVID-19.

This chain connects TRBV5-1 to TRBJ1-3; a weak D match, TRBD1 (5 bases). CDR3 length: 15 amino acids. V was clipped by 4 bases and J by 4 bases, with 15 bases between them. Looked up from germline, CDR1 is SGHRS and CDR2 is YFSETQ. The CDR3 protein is CASSRSTQEGNTIYF. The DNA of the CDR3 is TGCGCCAGCAGCCGCTCGACACAGGAGGGAAACACCATATATTTT.

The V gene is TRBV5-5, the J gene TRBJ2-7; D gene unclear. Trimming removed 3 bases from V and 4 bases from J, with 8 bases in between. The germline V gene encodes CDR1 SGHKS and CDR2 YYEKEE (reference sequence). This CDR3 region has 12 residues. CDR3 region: CASSYTGYEQYF. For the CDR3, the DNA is TGTGCCAGCAGCTACACGGGTTACGAGCAGTACTTC.

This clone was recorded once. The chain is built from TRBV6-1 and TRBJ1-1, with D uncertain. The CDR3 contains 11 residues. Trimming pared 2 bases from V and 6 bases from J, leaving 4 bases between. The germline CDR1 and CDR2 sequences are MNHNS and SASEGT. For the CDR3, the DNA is TGTGCCAGCAGTGAATCGGCTGAAGCTTTCTTT. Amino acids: CASSESAEAFF.

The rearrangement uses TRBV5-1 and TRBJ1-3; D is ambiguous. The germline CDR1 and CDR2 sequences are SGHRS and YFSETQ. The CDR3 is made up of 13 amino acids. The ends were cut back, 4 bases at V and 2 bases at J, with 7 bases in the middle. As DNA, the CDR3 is TGCGCCAGCAGCCCTCCCGCTGGAAACACCATATATTTT. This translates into CASSPPAGNTIYF.

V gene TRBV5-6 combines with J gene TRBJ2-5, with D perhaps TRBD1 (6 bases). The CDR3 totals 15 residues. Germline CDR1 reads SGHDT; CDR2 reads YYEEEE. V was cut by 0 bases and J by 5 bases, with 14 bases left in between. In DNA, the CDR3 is TGTGCCAGCAGCTTGGTGGGCAGGGGTGAGGAGACCCAGTACTTC. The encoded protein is CASSLVGRGEETQYF.

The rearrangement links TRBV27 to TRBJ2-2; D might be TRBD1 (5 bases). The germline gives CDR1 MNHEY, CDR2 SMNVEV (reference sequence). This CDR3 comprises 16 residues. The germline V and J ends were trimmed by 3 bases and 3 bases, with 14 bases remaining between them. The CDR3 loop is CASSFGPTVHTGELFF. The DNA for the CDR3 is TGTGCCAGCAGTTTTGGTCCGACAGTACACACCGGGGAGCTGTTTTTT.

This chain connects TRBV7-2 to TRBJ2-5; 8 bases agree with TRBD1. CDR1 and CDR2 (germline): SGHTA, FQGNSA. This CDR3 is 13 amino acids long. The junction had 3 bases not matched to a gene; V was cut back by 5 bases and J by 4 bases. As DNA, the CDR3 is TGTGCCAGCAGCACCGGGACAGGAGAGACCCAGTACTTC. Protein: CASSTGTGETQYF.

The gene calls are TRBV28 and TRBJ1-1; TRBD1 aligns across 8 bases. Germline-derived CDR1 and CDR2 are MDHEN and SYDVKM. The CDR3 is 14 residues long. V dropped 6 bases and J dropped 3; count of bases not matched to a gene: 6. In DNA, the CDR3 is TGTGCCAGCAGCTCCCCAGGGGGCTACACTGAAGCTTTCTTT. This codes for CASSSPGGYTEAFF.

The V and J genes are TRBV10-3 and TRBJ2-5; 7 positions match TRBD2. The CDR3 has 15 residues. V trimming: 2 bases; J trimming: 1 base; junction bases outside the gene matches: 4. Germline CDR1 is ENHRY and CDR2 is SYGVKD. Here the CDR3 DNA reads TGTGCCATCAGTGAGGCGGGGGAGGCCCAAGAGACCCAGTACTTC. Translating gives CAISEAGEAQETQYF.

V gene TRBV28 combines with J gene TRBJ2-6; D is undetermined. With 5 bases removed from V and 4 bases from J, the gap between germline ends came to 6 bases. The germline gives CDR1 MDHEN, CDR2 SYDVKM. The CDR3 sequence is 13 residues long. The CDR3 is CASSPGGANVLTF. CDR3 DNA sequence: TGTGCCAGCAGTCCAGGAGGGGCCAACGTCCTGACTTTC.